The TCR beta chain under discussion was sequenced for a study of cytomegalovirus exposure and HLA in healthy donors. Points from the study as a whole: While the bulk of TCR sequences proved rare, some public TCRs turned up in many donors. The Asian-associated ancestry cluster reportedly had fewer N-insertions than the approximately 700-donor mean in a later analysis. For most TCR beta V segments, an earlier analysis put the productive rate at about 87% or about 30% of the time.

This PCR relied on a set of 60 Vbeta primers and 13 Jbeta primers. Sequenced by immunoSEQ multiplex PCR; TCRdb stores in-frame clones only, minus some. The data show 120,000 or so clones, with roughly four fifths seen just once and about 16% held by the top ten. A single count supports this clone. The antigen remains undetermined. There are 15 residues in the CDR3. The V end lost 5 bases, the J end lost 2 bases, and 15 bases lay between the germline ends. Germline V gene data show CDR1 as SGHAT and CDR2 as FQNNGV. The source of this sequence is a man aged 45 to 65 in good health and CMV-seropositive. The J gene is TRBJ2-5, the V gene TRBV11-2, with TRBD2 as a possible D gene (6 bases). Specimen: PBMCs. The CDR3 nucleotides read TGTGCCAGCAGCCCCCCCGGGAGCGGACAAGAGACCCAGTACTTC. Translating it yields CASSPPGSGQETQYF. Based on the CDR3 plus reference TRBV11-2 and TRBJ2-5, the full variable domain is EAGVAQSPRYKIIEKRQSVAFWCNPISGHATLYWYQQILGQGPKLLIQFQNNGVVDDSQLPKDRFSAERLKGVDSTLKIQPAKLEDSAVYLCASSPPGSGQETQYFGPGTRLLVL.